This T cell receptor (beta chain) was sequenced for a study of blood T cell repertoires in COVID-19. Study-level background: Donors in the United States, Italy and Spain gave samples during acute or convalescent COVID-19.

Original processing notes: Quantification of nucleated cells was approximated via reference gene primer amplification. Measured with immunoSEQ multiplex PCR; TCRdb has only the in-frame clones, and not every one. That table gives V, J and clone size, and the DNA gave D and trimming. The repertoire holds about 91,000 clones, with about 90% as singletons. Germline CDR1 and CDR2: KGHSH and LQKENI. V gave up 6 bases and J gave up 7 bases; unmatched junction bases: 8. The CDR3 consists of 15 residues. V usage is TRBV18 and J usage is TRBJ2-1, with 11 positions matching TRBD1. The sequence was obtained from a woman aged 70-85 years with acute or convalescent COVID-19. The sample comprised peripheral blood. The CDR3 spells CASSRTGGLVNEQFF. CDR3 DNA: TGTGCCAGCTCTCGGACAGGGGGCTTAGTGAATGAGCAGTTCTTC.